This T cell receptor (beta chain) was sequenced during a study of early T cells in non-severe SARS-CoV-2 infection. V was pared by 3 bases and J by 6 bases, with 18 bases between. The CDR3 runs to 14 residues. The germline CDR1 and CDR2 sequences are DFQATT and SNEGSKA (reference sequence). This clonotype was recorded at least ten times. Each single cDNA molecule received a unique molecular identifier. MiXCR, applied by TCRdb to the 5' RACE reads, yields one record per CDR3 protein. This sample carries approximately 76,000 distinct CDR3 sequences, around 11% of them seen once, and the ten largest clones take 4.7%.

This chain links TRBV20-1 with TRBJ2-7; D remains ambiguous. Sequenced sample: whole blood. The clonotype originates from an adult who was a healthcare worker with PCR-confirmed SARS-CoV-2 infection or an uninfected control (not recorded which). The CDR3 reads CSASGLFWTGEQYF. The CDR3 DNA reads as TGCAGTGCTAGTGGTCTTTTTTGGACGGGCGAGCAGTACTTC.